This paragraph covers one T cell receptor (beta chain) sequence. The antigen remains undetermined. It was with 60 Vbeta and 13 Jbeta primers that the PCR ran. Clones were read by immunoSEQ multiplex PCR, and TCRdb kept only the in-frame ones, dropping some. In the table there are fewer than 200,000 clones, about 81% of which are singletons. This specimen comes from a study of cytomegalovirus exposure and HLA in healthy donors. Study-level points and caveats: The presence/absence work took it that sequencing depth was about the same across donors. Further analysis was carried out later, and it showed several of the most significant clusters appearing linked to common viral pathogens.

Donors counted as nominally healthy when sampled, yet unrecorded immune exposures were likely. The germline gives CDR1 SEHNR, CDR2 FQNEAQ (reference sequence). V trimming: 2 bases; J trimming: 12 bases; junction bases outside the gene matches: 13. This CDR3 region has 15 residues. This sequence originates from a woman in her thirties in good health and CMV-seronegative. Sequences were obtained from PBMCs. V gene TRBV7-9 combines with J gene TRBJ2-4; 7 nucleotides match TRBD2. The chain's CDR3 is CASSLRGAGIDSQYF. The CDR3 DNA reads TGTGCCAGCAGCTTACGAGGAGCGGGAATAGACAGTCAGTACTTC.